This T cell receptor (beta chain) was obtained from a study of T cell repertoires in cytomegalovirus infection. As for the study in general: Public TCR beta signatures provided an indication of both CMV infection and a matching HLA type.

Germline V gene data show CDR1 as SGHTA and CDR2 as FQGNSA. The length of the CDR3 is 14 residues. The V end was cut by 5 bases, the J end by 2 bases, with 12 bases between. This clonotype turned up a few times. The antigen remains undetermined. Study-level points and caveats: Identification of carriers of CMV plus the relevant HLA was performed using cumulative public TCR beta family frequency. HLA-C-restricted CMV clonotypes gave the most frequent clonotype in two of eight donors.

TCRdb analysed the reads with MiXCR anew, one entry per CDR3 protein. The sample lists 300,000 to 400,000 distinct CDR3 sequences, over 7.5% occurring once. Sequencing was performed on PBMCs. The receptor comes from a human donor in good health (CMV status not recorded). Some clones in this sample may be carry-over from other donors' samples. The rearrangement joins TRBV7-2 to TRBJ2-5; TRBD1 might be the D (6 bases). In DNA form, the CDR3 reads TGTGCCAGCAGCCACGGGACACCACAAGAGACCCAGTACTTC. Its protein is CASSHGTPQETQYF.